The T cell receptor beta chain under discussion was sequenced for a study of OX40 agonist ivuxolimab in advanced cancers. Comments on this clone: Antigen specificity is unknown.

The study's findings and limits: Averaging showed that CD8+ T cells had more expanded clones than CD4+ did.

Method: immunoSEQ multiplex PCR; TCRdb's copy keeps in-frame clones and lacks some. The table includes roughly 53,000 clones, about nine tenths detected once. Germline assignment: CDR1 SGHRS and CDR2 YFSETQ. CDR3 length: 15 residues. V lost 4 bases and J lost 5; bases outside the gene matches: 9. The V gene is TRBV5-1, the J gene TRBJ2-5; 9 nucleotides align to TRBD2. The source is an adult with an advanced solid tumor such as melanoma, head and neck, liver or kidney cancer. The input for sequencing was CD4+ or CD8+ T cells sorted from blood, taken in a trial of the OX40 agonist ivuxolimab. The CDR3 spells CASSPNSGSRETQYF. Here the CDR3 DNA reads TGCGCCAGCAGCCCAAATAGCGGGAGTCGGGAGACCCAGTACTTC.